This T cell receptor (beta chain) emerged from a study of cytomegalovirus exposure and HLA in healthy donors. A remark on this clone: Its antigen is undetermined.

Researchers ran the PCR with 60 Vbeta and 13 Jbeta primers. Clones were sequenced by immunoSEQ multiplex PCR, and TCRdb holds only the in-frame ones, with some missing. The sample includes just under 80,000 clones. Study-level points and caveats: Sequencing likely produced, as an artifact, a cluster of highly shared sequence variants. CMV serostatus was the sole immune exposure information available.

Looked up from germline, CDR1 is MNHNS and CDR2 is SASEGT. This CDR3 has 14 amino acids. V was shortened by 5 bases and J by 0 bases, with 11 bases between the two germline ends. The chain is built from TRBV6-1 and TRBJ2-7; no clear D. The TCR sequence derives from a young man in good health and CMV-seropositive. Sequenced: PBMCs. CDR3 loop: CASSSTDGSYEQYF. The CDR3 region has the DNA TGTGCCAGCAGTTCCACAGACGGCTCCTACGAGCAGTACTTC.